Each of the 12 T cell receptor beta chains below was sequenced from the same sample in a study of graft-versus-host responses after intestinal transplantation. For these TCRs, the target antigens are not known. Generated by immunoSEQ multiplex PCR, the TCRdb table keeps only in-frame clones and is missing some. The sample lists about 97,000 clones, roughly 90% occurring once. The input for sequencing was unstimulated CD8+ T cells sorted from spleen or lymph node cells, taken before transplant. The receptors stem from a human donor who was the organ donor for an intestinal transplant.

A note on this clone: Other DNA sequences in the sample encode the same CDR3. In DNA form, the CDR3 reads TGTGCCAGCAGCTTAGGACAGGGGCTGAACACTGAAGCTTTCTTT. Its protein product is CASSLGQGLNTEAFF. The chain links TRBV7-8 to TRBJ1-1; 8 nucleotides align to TRBD1. Losses at the gene ends were 1 base for V and 0 bases for J; bases not matched to a gene: 1. The germline CDR1 and CDR2 sequences are SGHVS and FQNEAQ. The CDR3 extends over 15 amino acids.

The rearrangement links TRBV13 to TRBJ2-7, with TRBD1 matching over 10 bases. The CDR3 has 14 amino acids. The V gene's germline CDR1 is PRHDT and CDR2 FYEKMQ (reference sequence). V lost 6 bases, J lost 3 bases, and 5 bases stayed unmatched. The CDR3 DNA reads TGTGCCAGCAGGGGACAGGGGCCACTCTACGAGCAGTACTTC. Protein product: CASRGQGPLYEQYF.

The V and J genes are TRBV29-1 and TRBJ2-2; 7 nucleotides line up with TRBD1. Germline-derived CDR1 and CDR2 are SQVTM and ANQGSEA. V lost 7 bases to trimming and J lost 1 base; unmatched junction nucleotides: 3. The CDR3 contains 13 residues. In DNA, the CDR3 is TGCAGCGCCGGGACAGTGAACACCGGGGAGCTGTTTTTT. The encoded protein is CSAGTVNTGELFF.

This sequence joins TRBV5-1 and TRBJ2-1; TRBD2 is a possible D gene (6 bases). Germline V gene lookup returns CDR1 SGHRS and CDR2 YFSETQ. CDR3 length equals 21 residues. The V gene lost 0 bases and the J gene lost 4 bases, with 29 bases spanning the gap. CDR3 in DNA: TGCGCCAGCAGCTTGGCAGCCTTCCCCGTAATGAGCGGGTGGAGATACAATGAGCAGTTCTTC. Its translation is CASSLAAFPVMSGWRYNEQFF.

The V and J genes are TRBV7-9 and TRBJ2-1; a weak D match, TRBD1 (6 bases). V lost 5 bases, J lost 6 bases, and 17 bases lay in between. The length of the CDR3 is 15 residues. Germline V gene sequence: CDR1 SEHNR, CDR2 FQNEAQ (reference sequence). The CDR3: CASSPTRHRANEQFF. The CDR3, as DNA: TGTGCCAGCAGCCCCACTAGACACAGGGCCAATGAGCAGTTCTTC.

This clone was detected only once. The chain employs TRBV13 and TRBJ2-7, with D possibly being TRBD2 (6 bases). Germline CDR1 and CDR2: PRHDT and FYEKMQ (reference sequence). This CDR3 spans 14 amino acids. Trimming took off 5 bases at V and 4 bases at J, with 15 bases between the two ends. In DNA form, the CDR3 reads TGTGCCAGCAGCCTCGGGACTTATATTTACGAGCAGTACTTC. It is translated as CASSLGTYIYEQYF.

The V and J genes are TRBV27 and TRBJ1-2; TRBD1 matches 8 bases. Per the germline V gene, CDR1 is MNHEY and CDR2 is SMNVEV (reference sequence). V was pared by 5 bases and J by 3 bases, with 5 bases of the junction left unmatched. CDR3 length: 14 residues. CDR3 amino acids: CASSPGTGYYGYTF. The CDR3 bases are TGTGCCAGCAGTCCGGGGACAGGCTACTATGGCTACACCTTC.

The gene calls are TRBV30 and TRBJ1-1; D is uncertain. Germline V gene sequence: CDR1 GTSNPN, CDR2 SVGIG (reference sequence). V gave up 7 bases and J gave up 1 base, with 7 bases separating them. The length of the CDR3 is 11 residues. CDR3 bases: TGTGCCTCCCAGGAGAACACTGAAGCTTTCTTT. Residues: CASQENTEAFF.

This chain uses TRBV15 with TRBJ2-7, with 8 bases lining up with TRBD2. This CDR3 comprises 16 residues. Losses at the gene ends were 3 bases for V and 2 bases for J; bases not matched to a gene: 9. Germline V lookup: CDR1 LNHNV, CDR2 YYDKDF (reference sequence). CDR3 bases: TGTGCCACCAGCAGTTTCAGGGCGGGAGGAACCTACGAGCAGTACTTC. Its protein product is CATSSFRAGGTYEQYF.

The sample holds one count of this clone. The rearrangement uses TRBV27 and TRBJ1-5; 10 bases are shared with TRBD1. Germline assignment: CDR1 MNHEY and CDR2 SMNVEV (reference sequence). There are 17 residues in the CDR3. Unmatched junction bases numbered 8, after V lost 4 bases and J lost 2 bases. The CDR3 sequence is CASSSTGGAFGNQPQHF. In DNA, the CDR3 is TGTGCCAGCAGTTCGACAGGGGGCGCATTCGGCAATCAGCCCCAGCATTTT.

V usage is TRBV6-5 and J usage is TRBJ2-3; the D gene is possibly TRBD2 (5 bases). This CDR3 contains 16 residues. The germline V gene has CDR1 MNHEY and CDR2 SVGAGI. V was cut by 3 bases and J by 4 bases, with 17 bases left in between. The CDR3 DNA is TGTGCCAGCAGTTATGTCGCCGCGGGCCGCGCAGATACGCAGTATTTT. As protein: CASSYVAAGRADTQYF.

The chain employs TRBV7-9 and TRBJ2-7; 7 bases map to TRBD2. V shed 5 bases, J shed 3 bases, and the junction held 10 bases outside the gene matches. CDR1 and CDR2 from the germline V gene are SEHNR and FQNEAQ (reference sequence). The CDR3 runs to 15 residues. Written as DNA, the CDR3 is TGTGCCAGCAGCCCTGAGGCGCGGGGGTACTACGAGCAGTACTTC. It yields the protein CASSPEARGYYEQYF.